This T cell receptor (beta chain) originates from a study of cytomegalovirus exposure and HLA in healthy donors listed by TCRdb under 2017. Some background on the complete study: A later analysis indicated that the 90 to 150 validation repertoires were generated on the platform also employed for the approximately 690 repertoires of the first cohort. The aim of the study was to test whether cataloging public T cell receptors could identify signatures of past pathogen exposure. In addition to the first cohort of roughly 670 subjects, a separate validation cohort of 130 or so different subjects was used. To predict cytomegalovirus infection status, the study combined high-throughput TCR immunosequencing, statistical association of individual TCRs with disease status, and machine learning. Broad study findings and their caveats: A later analysis found that TCRs clustered in the first cohort also tended to co-occur in the 120 validation repertoires, with more than 90% of cluster scores above 0. A total of 150 to 200 TCR beta chains were listed by the study as associated with cytomegalovirus. Most TCR sequences were observed very rarely across donors, whereas some public TCRs were present in many individuals. The validation cohort had no HLA typing available for a later analysis, so co-occurrence within that cohort was assessed over all 110 or so repertoires. Three of the identified cytomegalovirus-associated TCR beta chains were confirmed in vitro to be specific for cytomegalovirus antigens. The authors suggested that the approach could potentially be generalized to other disease states and immunological phenotypes. Cytomegalovirus status was reported to be diagnosed by the classifier with high specificity and sensitivity in both the original and validation cohorts.

As concerns this clone: The clone's antigen remains unknown. Per-base qualities were not stored, and no clone one base away is much larger.

Library preparation employed the immunoSEQ multiplex PCR assay. Per the original workflow: A statistical classification framework was built for diagnosing cytomegalovirus status from the catalog of TCR beta chain sequences. TCRdb obtained this table from immuneACCESS and retained in-frame rearrangements with V and J assigned. These tables miss some clones; where compared with another copy, unresolved V genes account for less than half of the shortfall, and the remainder is unexplained. Clone size and the V and J calls come from that table; the DNA yielded D and trimming. The sample table contains about 130,000 clones; only one count was recorded for 90% of them. Under 8% of the sample is in the top ten clones. The donors belonged to the validation cohort of under 150 subjects, which was separate from the 666-subject first cohort. The clonotype originates from a woman in her twenties or thirties in good health and CMV-seropositive. The sample was PBMCs.

The nucleotide sequence is TGTGCCACCAGCAGGCAGGGTATTAGCGAGCAGTACTTC. Its protein product is CATSRQGISEQYF. This receptor chain uses TRBV15 and TRBJ2-7; D gene: possibly TRBD1, on 5 matching bases. Per the germline V gene (reference sequence), LNHNV is the CDR1 and YYDKDF is the CDR2. V sheds 3 bases and J sheds 6 bases, leaving 12 bases between their ends. The CDR3 runs 13 residues from the cysteine to the phenylalanine. Only the CDR3 DNA stays, 39 bases, in frame from base 1. With the portions outside the CDR3 filled from the reference TRBV15 and TRBJ2-7 genes, the complete variable region becomes DAMVIQNPRYQVTQFGKPVTLSCSQTLNHNVMYWYQQKSSQAPKLLFHYYDKDFNNEADTPDNFQSRRPNTSFCFLDIRSPGLGDTAMYLCATSRQGISEQYFGPGTRLTVT.